The clone carrying this T cell receptor beta chain was found a few times. Its antigen remains unknown. Isolated RNA was reverse transcribed in full, so expressed TCRB transcripts were sequenced. Data came from immunoSEQ multiplex PCR; TCRdb stores just in-frame clones and leaves some out. The repertoire holds over 600,000 clones, with 9.5% to 15% as singletons. This entry is derived from a study of beta chain features in type 1 diabetes. Findings and limits, study-wide: The naive, central memory and Treg TCRB repertoires of patients appeared to be more similar to one another than those of healthy donors. Shortening of TCRB CDR3s, moderate but significant, appeared in all four CD4+ subsets of Type 1 diabetes patients. The question left open here concerned HLA type influencing TCRB rearrangement.

Germline loops: CDR1 MDHEN, CDR2 SYDVKM. The CDR3 length is 13 residues. Trimming stripped 3 bases from V and 4 bases from J, with 8 bases between. The receptor comes from a man aged 25-45 years with type 1 diabetes. The sample comprised naive CD4+ T cells from blood. This chain uses TRBV28 with TRBJ2-3, with D possibly matching TRBD1 (5 bases). CDR3 coding DNA: TGTGCCAGCAGTTTTGGGGCGTCAGATACGCAGTATTTT. It is translated as CASSFGASDTQYF. Together with reference TRBV28 and TRBJ2-3, the CDR3 gives the full variable domain: DVKVTQSSRYLVKRTGEKVFLECVQDMDHENMFWYRQDPGLGLRLIYFSYDVKMKEKGDIPEGYSVSREKKERFSLILESASTNQTSMYLCASSFGASDTQYFGPGTRLTVL.